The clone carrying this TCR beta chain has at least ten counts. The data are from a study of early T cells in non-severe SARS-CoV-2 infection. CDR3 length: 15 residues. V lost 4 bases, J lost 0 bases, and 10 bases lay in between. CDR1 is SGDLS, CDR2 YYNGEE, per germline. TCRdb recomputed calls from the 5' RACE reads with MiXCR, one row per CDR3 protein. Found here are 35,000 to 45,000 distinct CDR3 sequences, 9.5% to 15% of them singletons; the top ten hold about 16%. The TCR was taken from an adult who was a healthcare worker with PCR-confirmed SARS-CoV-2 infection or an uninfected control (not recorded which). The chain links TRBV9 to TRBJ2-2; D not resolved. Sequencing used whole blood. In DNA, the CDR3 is TGTGCCAGCAGCCCCGGGCCCGCGAACACCGGGGAGCTGTTTTTT. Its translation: CASSPGPANTGELFF.